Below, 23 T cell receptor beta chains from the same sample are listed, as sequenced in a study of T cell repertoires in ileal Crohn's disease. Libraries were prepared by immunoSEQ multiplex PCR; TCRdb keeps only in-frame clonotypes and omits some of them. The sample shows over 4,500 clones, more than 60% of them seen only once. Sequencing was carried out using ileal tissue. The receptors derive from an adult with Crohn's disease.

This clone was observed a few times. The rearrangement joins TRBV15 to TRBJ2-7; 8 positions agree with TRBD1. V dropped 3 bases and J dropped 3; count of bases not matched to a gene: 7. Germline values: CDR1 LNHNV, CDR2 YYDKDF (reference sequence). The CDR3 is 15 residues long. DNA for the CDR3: TGTGCCACCAGCAGCCGGGGACAGGCAGGCTACGAGCAGTACTTC. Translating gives CATSSRGQAGYEQYF.

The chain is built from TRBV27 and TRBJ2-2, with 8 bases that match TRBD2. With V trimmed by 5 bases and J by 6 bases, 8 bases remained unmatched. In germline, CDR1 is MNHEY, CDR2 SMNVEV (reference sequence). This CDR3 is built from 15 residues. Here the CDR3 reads CASSPRGLDPGELFF. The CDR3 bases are TGTGCCAGCAGTCCTAGGGGACTAGATCCCGGGGAGCTGTTTTTT.

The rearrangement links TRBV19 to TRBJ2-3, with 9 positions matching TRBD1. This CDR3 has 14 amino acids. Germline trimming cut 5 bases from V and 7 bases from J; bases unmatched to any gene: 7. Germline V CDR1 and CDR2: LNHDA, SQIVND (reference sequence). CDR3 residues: CASSLRDREYTQYF. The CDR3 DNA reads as TGTGCCAGTAGTCTCCGGGACAGGGAGTATACGCAGTATTTT.

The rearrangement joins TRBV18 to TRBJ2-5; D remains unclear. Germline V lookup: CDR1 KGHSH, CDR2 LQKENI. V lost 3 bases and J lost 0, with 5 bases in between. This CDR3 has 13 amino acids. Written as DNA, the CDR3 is TGTGCCAGCTCACCTTACAACCAAGAGACCCAGTACTTC. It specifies CASSPYNQETQYF.

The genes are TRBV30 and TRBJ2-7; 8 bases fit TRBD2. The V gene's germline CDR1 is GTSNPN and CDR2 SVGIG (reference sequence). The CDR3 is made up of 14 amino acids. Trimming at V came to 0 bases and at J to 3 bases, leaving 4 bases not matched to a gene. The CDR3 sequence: CAWSVGGGHYEQYF. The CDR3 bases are TGTGCCTGGAGTGTCGGGGGGGGACACTACGAGCAGTACTTC.

The CDR3 sequence is CASSFRADLETQYF. CDR3 nucleotides: TGTGCCAGCAGCTTTCGAGCGGACCTAGAGACCCAGTACTTC. The V call is TRBV13, the J call TRBJ2-5, with a tentative D call TRBD2 (5 bases). This CDR3 contains 14 residues. The ends were cut back, 3 bases at V and 4 bases at J, with 12 bases in the middle. Germline values: CDR1 PRHDT, CDR2 FYEKMQ (reference sequence).

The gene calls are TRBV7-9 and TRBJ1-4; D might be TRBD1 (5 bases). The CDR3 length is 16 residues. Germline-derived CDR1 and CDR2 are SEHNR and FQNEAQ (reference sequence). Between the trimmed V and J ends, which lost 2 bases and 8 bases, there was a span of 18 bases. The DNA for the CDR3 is TGTGCCAGCAGCTTACGGTCCCGGGGGAAGGGGGAAAAACTGTTTTTT. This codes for CASSLRSRGKGEKLFF.

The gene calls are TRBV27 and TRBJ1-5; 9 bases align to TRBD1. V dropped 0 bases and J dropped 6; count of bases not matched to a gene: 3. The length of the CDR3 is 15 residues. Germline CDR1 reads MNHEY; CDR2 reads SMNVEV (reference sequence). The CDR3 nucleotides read TGTGCCAGCAGTTTATCACGGGGACAGGGTCAGCCCCAGCATTTT. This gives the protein CASSLSRGQGQPQHF.

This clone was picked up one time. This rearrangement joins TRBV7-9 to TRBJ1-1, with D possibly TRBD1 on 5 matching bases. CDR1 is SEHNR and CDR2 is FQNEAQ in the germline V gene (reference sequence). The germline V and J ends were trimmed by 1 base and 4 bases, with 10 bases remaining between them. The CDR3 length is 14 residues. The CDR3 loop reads CASSLGGRSTEAFF. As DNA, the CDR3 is TGTGCCAGCAGCTTAGGGGGCAGGAGCACTGAAGCTTTCTTT.

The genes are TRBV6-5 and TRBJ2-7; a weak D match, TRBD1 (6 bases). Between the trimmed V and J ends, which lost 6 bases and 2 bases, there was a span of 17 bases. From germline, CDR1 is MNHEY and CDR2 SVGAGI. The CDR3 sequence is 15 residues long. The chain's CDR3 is CASSYGTGSPYEQYF. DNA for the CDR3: TGTGCCAGCAGCTACGGCACAGGGAGCCCCTACGAGCAGTACTTC.

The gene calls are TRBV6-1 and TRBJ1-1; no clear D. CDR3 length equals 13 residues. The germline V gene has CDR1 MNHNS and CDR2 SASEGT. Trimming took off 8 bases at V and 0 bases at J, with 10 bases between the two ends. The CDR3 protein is CASSNSLNTEAFF. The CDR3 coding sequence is TGTGCCAGCTCAAACAGTCTGAACACTGAAGCTTTCTTT.

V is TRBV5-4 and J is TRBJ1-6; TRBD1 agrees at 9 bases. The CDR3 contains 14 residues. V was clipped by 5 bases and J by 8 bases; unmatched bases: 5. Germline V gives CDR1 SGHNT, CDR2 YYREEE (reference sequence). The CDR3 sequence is CASRRQGEDSPLHF. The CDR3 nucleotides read TGTGCCAGCAGAAGACAGGGGGAGGATTCACCCCTCCACTTT. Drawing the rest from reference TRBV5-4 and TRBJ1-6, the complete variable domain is ETGVTQSPTHLIKTRGQQVTLRCSSQSGHNTVSWYQQALGQGPQFIFQYYREEENGRGNFPPRFSGLQFPNYSSELNVNALELDDSALYLCASRRQGEDSPLHFGNGTRLTVT.

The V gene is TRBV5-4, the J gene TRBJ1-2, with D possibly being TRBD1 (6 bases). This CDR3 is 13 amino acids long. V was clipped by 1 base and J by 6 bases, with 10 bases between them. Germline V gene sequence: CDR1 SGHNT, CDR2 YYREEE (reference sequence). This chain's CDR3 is CASSLWTADGYTF. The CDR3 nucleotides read TGTGCCAGCAGCTTGTGGACAGCCGATGGCTACACCTTC. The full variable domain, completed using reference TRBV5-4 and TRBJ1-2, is ETGVTQSPTHLIKTRGQQVTLRCSSQSGHNTVSWYQQALGQGPQFIFQYYREEENGRGNFPPRFSGLQFPNYSSELNVNALELDDSALYLCASSLWTADGYTFGSGTRLTVV.

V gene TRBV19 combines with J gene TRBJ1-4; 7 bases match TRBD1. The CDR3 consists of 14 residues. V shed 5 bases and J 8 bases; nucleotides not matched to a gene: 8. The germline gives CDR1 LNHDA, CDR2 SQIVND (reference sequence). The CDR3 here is CASSRSDRSEKLFF. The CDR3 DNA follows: TGTGCCAGTAGTCGGTCGGACAGGTCAGAAAAACTGTTTTTT.

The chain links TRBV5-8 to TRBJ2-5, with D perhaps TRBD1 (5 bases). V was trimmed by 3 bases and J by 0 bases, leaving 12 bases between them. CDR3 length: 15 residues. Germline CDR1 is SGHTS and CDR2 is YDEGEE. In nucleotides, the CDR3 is TGTGCCAGCAGCTCACCAGACAGAAACCAAGAGACCCAGTACTTC. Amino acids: CASSSPDRNQETQYF.

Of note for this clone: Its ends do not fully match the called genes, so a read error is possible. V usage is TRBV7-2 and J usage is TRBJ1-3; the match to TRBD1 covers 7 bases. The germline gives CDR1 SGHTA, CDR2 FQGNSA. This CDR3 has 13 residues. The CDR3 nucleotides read TGTGCCAGCAGCTTCTGGAGAGAGGACAGGCCCGATTTT. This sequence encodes CASSFWREDRPDF.

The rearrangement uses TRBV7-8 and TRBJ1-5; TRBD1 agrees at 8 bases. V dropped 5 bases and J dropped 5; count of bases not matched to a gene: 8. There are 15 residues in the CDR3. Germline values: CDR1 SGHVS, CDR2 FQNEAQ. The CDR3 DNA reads TGTGCCAGCAGCCTAAACAGGGGGGAAGATCAGCCCCAGCATTTT. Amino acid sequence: CASSLNRGEDQPQHF.

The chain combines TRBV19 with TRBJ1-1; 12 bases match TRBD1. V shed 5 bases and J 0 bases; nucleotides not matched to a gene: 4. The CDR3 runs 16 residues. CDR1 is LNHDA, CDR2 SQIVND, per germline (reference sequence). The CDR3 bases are TGTGCCAGTAGTTCGTGGGACAGGGGGCTGAACACTGAAGCTTTCTTT. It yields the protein CASSSWDRGLNTEAFF.

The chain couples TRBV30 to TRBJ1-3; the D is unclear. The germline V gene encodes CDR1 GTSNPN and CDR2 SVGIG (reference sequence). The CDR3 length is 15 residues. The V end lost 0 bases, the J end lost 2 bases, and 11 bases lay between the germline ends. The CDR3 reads CAWSVSGRPGNTIYF. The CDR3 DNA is TGTGCCTGGAGTGTATCGGGTCGTCCTGGAAACACCATATATTTT. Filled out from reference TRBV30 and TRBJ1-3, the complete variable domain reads SQTIHQWPATLVQPVGSPLSLECTVEGTSNPNLYWYRQAAGRGLQLLFYSVGIGQISSEVPQNLSASRPQDRQFILSSKKLLLSDSGFYLCAWSVSGRPGNTIYFGEGSWLTVV.

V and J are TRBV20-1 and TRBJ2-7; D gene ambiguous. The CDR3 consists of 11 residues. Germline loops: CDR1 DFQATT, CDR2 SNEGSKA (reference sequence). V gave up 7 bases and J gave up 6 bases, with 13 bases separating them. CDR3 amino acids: CSVPEELEQYF. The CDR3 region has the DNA TGCAGTGTGCCTGAGGAGCTCGAGCAGTACTTC.

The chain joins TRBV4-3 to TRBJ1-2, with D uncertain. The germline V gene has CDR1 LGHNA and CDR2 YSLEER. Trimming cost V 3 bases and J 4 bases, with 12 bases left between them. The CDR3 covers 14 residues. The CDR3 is CASSHAGRAYGYTF. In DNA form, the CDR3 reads TGCGCCAGCAGCCATGCGGGAAGGGCCTATGGCTACACCTTC.

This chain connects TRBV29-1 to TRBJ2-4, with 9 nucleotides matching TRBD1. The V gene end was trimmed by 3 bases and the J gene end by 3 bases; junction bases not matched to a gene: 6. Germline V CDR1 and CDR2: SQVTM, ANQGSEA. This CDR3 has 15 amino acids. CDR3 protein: CSVEHRGQGKNIQYF. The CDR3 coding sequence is TGCAGCGTTGAGCACAGGGGGCAAGGCAAAAACATTCAGTACTTC.

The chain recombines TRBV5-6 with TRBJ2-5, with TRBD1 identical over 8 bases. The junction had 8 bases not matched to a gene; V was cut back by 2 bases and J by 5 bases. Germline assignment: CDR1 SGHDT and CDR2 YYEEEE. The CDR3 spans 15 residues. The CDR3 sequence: CASSFTGGLGETQYF. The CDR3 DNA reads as TGTGCCAGCAGCTTTACAGGGGGGTTGGGGGAGACCCAGTACTTC.